Below are 18 T cell receptor beta chains sequenced from a single sample in a study of cytomegalovirus exposure and HLA in healthy donors (dated by TCRdb to 2015 to 2018). The library was generated by the immunoSEQ multiplex PCR assay. The multiplex PCR relied on a mix of 60 forward primers for TCR Vbeta segments and 13 reverse primers for TCR Jbeta segments. TCRdb mirrors the immuneACCESS table, restricted to in-frame sequences. Some clones are absent from its copies; in checked studies, under half trace to an unresolved V gene, and the reason for the others is unknown. The sample yields 100,000 to 150,000 clones; about 80% were counted once. Of the sample, approximately 3% falls within the top ten clones. Sequencing was carried out using PBMCs. Source of these receptors: a boy aged 2 to 10 in good health and CMV-seronegative.

V usage is TRBV6-5 and J usage is TRBJ1-2; possibly TRBD1 for D (6 bases). The CDR3 covers 16 residues. Germline loops: CDR1 MNHEY, CDR2 SVGAGI. Trimming pared 0 bases from V and 1 base from J, leaving 12 bases between. The CDR3 nucleotides are TGTGCCAGCAGTTACTCACGGTGGGGGCTTAACTATGGCTACACCTTC. Translated: CASSYSRWGLNYGYTF.

In this sample, this clone turned up once. V usage is TRBV4-1 and J usage is TRBJ2-5; no clear D. TRBJ2-7 explains the end of the DNA better; the J call may be wrong. The V gene's germline CDR1 is MGHRA and CDR2 YSYEKL. The CDR3 sequence is 16 residues long. CDR3 in DNA: TGCGCCAGCAGCCAAGATGGTCCAAGCATATCCTACGAGCAGTACTTC. This encodes CASSQDGPSISYEQYF.

V is TRBV19 and J is TRBJ2-1; 7 bases agree with TRBD2. V was pared by 7 bases and J by 0 bases, with 6 bases of the junction left unmatched. The CDR3 consists of 15 residues. The germline V gene has CDR1 LNHDA and CDR2 SQIVND (reference sequence). The CDR3 protein is CASNMGGGSYNEQFF. Here the CDR3 DNA reads TGTGCCAGTAATATGGGGGGGGGCTCCTACAATGAGCAGTTCTTC.

The chain links TRBV29-1 to TRBJ2-5, with D tentatively TRBD2 (5 bases). CDR1 and CDR2 (germline): SQVTM, ANQGSEA. The CDR3 sequence is 14 residues long. The V gene lost 6 bases and the J gene lost 0 bases, with 14 bases spanning the gap. The chain's CDR3 is CSVLTIQYQETQYF. CDR3 DNA sequence: TGCAGCGTCCTGACTATCCAGTACCAAGAGACCCAGTACTTC.

The gene calls are TRBV13 and TRBJ1-2, with D tentatively TRBD1 (5 bases). Germline assignment: CDR1 PRHDT and CDR2 FYEKMQ (reference sequence). Trimming took off 8 bases at V and 8 bases at J, with 15 bases between the two ends. The CDR3 length is 12 residues. The DNA for the CDR3 is TGTGCCAGCTTGACAGAGCTAGGAGGCTACACCTTC. It yields the protein CASLTELGGYTF.

The chain employs TRBV13 and TRBJ1-6; possibly TRBD1 for D (5 bases). CDR1 PRHDT and CDR2 FYEKMQ come from the germline V gene (reference sequence). This CDR3 contains 17 residues. V was cut by 5 bases and J by 7 bases, with 21 bases left in between. CDR3: CASSLLAGRVRNSPLHF. In DNA form, the CDR3 reads TGTGCCAGCAGCCTTCTCGCAGGGAGGGTGAGAAATTCACCCCTCCACTTT.

This chain joins TRBV5-8 and TRBJ2-3; D ambiguous. V lost 6 bases to trimming and J lost 1 base, with 15 bases between them. CDR1 and CDR2 (germline): SGHTS, YDEGEE. The CDR3 has 15 residues. The chain's CDR3 is CASTPPALGTDTQYF. The CDR3 region has the DNA TGTGCCAGCACCCCCCCAGCGCTCGGCACAGATACGCAGTATTTT.

The CDR3 DNA follows: TGTGCCAGCAGTTCTGGGACTAGCGGGAGGTGGGCGACCCAGTACTTC. The encoded protein is CASSSGTSGRWATQYF. This sequence joins TRBV28 and TRBJ2-5; 15 nucleotides match TRBD2. Looked up from germline, CDR1 is MDHEN and CDR2 is SYDVKM. The CDR3 is made up of 16 amino acids. Germline trimming cut 4 bases from V and 7 bases from J; bases unmatched to any gene: 7.

The chain links TRBV7-3 to TRBJ2-1, with 8 positions matching TRBD2. The CDR3 length is 16 residues. Germline values: CDR1 SGHTA, CDR2 FQGTGA. Unmatched junction bases numbered 11, after V lost 5 bases and J lost 5 bases. The CDR3 nucleotides are TGTGCCAGCAGCCGGGCCCCGGGAGGGCCTAACAATGAGCAGTTCTTC. This encodes CASSRAPGGPNNEQFF.

V is TRBV7-9 and J is TRBJ2-1; 8 bases fit TRBD1. Trimming removed 1 base from V and 7 bases from J; junction bases left unmatched: 6. The CDR3 covers 15 residues. The germline gives CDR1 SEHNR, CDR2 FQNEAQ (reference sequence). DNA for the CDR3: TGTGCCAGCAGCTTAGACCGGGACAGGAGGAATGAGCAGTTCTTC. It yields the protein CASSLDRDRRNEQFF.

This chain joins TRBV11-2 and TRBJ2-1; TRBD2 is a possible D gene (5 bases). Germline V gives CDR1 SGHAT, CDR2 FQNNGV. The CDR3 covers 13 residues. The germline V and J ends were trimmed by 1 base and 12 bases, with 13 bases remaining between them. The CDR3 DNA reads TGTGCCAGCAGCTTAGCCACCGACTATAGGCAGTTCTTC. Its protein product is CASSLATDYRQFF.

The rearrangement links TRBV11-2 to TRBJ2-1, with 9 bases fitting TRBD2. The V segment lost 3 bases and the J segment 3 bases; nucleotides outside the gene matches: 12. The CDR3 consists of 18 residues. Germline CDR1 and CDR2: SGHAT and FQNNGV. Here the CDR3 reads CASSFTVGAGGGYNEQFF. CDR3 DNA sequence: TGTGCCAGCAGCTTTACGGTCGGAGCGGGAGGAGGCTACAATGAGCAGTTCTTC.

As concerns this clone: One junction end disagrees with the germline gene, perhaps due to a read error. The V call is TRBV7-9, the J call TRBJ1-1; perhaps TRBD1 as D (6 bases). Germline V gene lookup returns CDR1 SEHNR and CDR2 FQNEAQ (reference sequence). This CDR3 region has 14 residues. The CDR3 region has the DNA TGTTCCAGCAGCTTAGCGGGGGCTCCCGGAGGCGCTTTCTTT. It is translated as CSSSLAGAPGGAFF.

This chain joins TRBV19 and TRBJ2-3; 11 nucleotides agree with TRBD2. Germline CDR1 LNHDA, CDR2 SQIVND (reference sequence). The V segment lost 5 bases and the J segment 0 bases; nucleotides outside the gene matches: 10. CDR3 size: 18 residues. The CDR3 spells CASSPRASGRPSTDTQYF. The CDR3 DNA is TGTGCCAGTAGTCCCCGGGCTAGCGGGAGGCCTAGCACAGATACGCAGTATTTT.

The V call is TRBV10-3, the J call TRBJ2-5, with D possibly TRBD1 on 5 matching bases. The DNA end lines up better with TRBJ2-7; the J call may be wrong. The germline V gene has CDR1 ENHRY and CDR2 SYGVKD. This CDR3 contains 13 residues. The CDR3 DNA reads as TGTGCCATCAGTGAGTCGAGCCAGGGCGAGCAGTACTTC. Translating it yields CAISESSQGEQYF.

The chain employs TRBV27 and TRBJ2-5, with 9 positions matching TRBD2. Germline loops: CDR1 MNHEY, CDR2 SMNVEV (reference sequence). The CDR3 extends over 14 amino acids. V lost 6 bases, J lost 4 bases, and 6 bases stayed unmatched. The CDR3 reads CASRSSGVGETQYF. The CDR3 region has the DNA TGTGCCAGCAGATCTAGCGGGGTGGGAGAGACCCAGTACTTC.

This sequence joins TRBV11-2 and TRBJ2-5; D may be TRBD2 (7 bases). Trimming took 1 base from V and 5 from J, leaving 17 bases between them. CDR1 SGHAT and CDR2 FQNNGV come from the germline V gene. CDR3 length: 16 residues. The CDR3 DNA reads TGTGCCAGCAGCTTAGTGGGTCGGGGGGCGAGGGAGACCCAGTACTTC. It yields the protein CASSLVGRGARETQYF.

This clone was detected only a few times. The rearrangement links TRBV6-4 to TRBJ2-2; D might be TRBD2 (6 bases). The germline gives CDR1 MRHNA, CDR2 SNTAGT. CDR3 length: 18 residues. Trimming took 4 bases from V and 3 from J, leaving 21 bases between them. CDR3 sequence (DNA): TGTGCCAGCAGTGCCTCGTTTAGCGGAACTGAATACACCGGGGAGCTGTTTTTT. It codes for CASSASFSGTEYTGELFF.